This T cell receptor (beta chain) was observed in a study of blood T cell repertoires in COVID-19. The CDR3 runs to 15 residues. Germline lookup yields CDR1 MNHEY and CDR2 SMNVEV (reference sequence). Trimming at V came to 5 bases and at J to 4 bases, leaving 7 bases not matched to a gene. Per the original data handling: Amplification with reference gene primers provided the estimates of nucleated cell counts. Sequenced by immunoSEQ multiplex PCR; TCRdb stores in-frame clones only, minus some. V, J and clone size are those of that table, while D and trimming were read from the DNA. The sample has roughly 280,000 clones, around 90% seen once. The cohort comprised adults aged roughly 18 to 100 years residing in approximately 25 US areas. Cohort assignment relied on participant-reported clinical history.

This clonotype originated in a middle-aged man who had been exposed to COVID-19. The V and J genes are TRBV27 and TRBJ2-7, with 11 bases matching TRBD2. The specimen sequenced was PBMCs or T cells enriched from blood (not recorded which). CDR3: CASSPGTSGVYEQYF. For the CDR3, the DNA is TGTGCCAGCAGTCCGGGGACTAGCGGAGTGTACGAGCAGTACTTC.